What follows are 32 T cell receptor beta chains derived from one specimen sequenced in a study of blood T cell repertoires in COVID-19. Profiling relied on immunoSEQ multiplex PCR, and the TCRdb table lists in-frame clones only, not all of them. In the table there are hundreds of thousands of clones, approximately 87% of which are singletons. Sequencing was carried out using peripheral blood. These receptors were taken from a woman between 50 and 59 years old with COVID-19, enrolled during active disease.

CDR3 in amino acids: CASSPRVGYGYTF. As DNA, the CDR3 is TGTGCCAGCAGCCCCAGGGTTGGCTATGGCTACACCTTC. The V gene is TRBV7-8, the J gene TRBJ1-2, with D maybe TRBD1 (5 bases). This CDR3 has 13 amino acids. V was clipped by 5 bases and J by 4 bases, with 11 bases between them. CDR1 and CDR2 from the germline V gene are SGHVS and FQNEAQ.

This chain connects TRBV21-1 to TRBJ2-3; the table names TRBD2, a call not compared with the DNA. TRBV21-1 has pseudogene status. The CDR3 has 19 residues. CDR3 DNA: TGTGCCAGCAGCTCCCCCCCCGGGGACTACCGAAGAAGCACAGATACGCAGTATTTT. It encodes CASSSPPGDYRRSTDTQYF.

The J gene is TRBJ2-3, the V gene TRBV6-6; D remains ambiguous. The CDR3 length is 14 residues. Trimming left V 2 bases short and J 6 bases short, with 12 bases between. CDR1 is MNHNY, CDR2 SVGAGI, per germline (reference sequence). The CDR3 sequence is CASSYESRRDTQYF. The CDR3 DNA follows: TGTGCCAGCAGTTACGAGTCACGCCGGGATACGCAGTATTTT.

This chain uses TRBV9 with TRBJ1-1, with D perhaps matching TRBD1 (5 bases). V was shortened by 0 bases and J by 5 bases, with 14 bases between the two germline ends. The germline V gene has CDR1 SGDLS and CDR2 YYNGEE. The CDR3 has 15 amino acids. CDR3 in DNA: TGTGCCAGCAGCGTAGGAGGAGGAGGGGTTACTGAAGCTTTCTTT. It yields the protein CASSVGGGGVTEAFF. The full variable domain, its missing parts supplied by reference TRBV9 and TRBJ1-1, is DSGVTQTPKHLITATGQRVTLRCSPRSGDLSVYWYQQSLDQGLQFLIQYYNGEERAKGNILERFSAQQFPDLHSELNLSSLELGDSALYFCASSVGGGGVTEAFFGQGTRLTVV.

V usage is TRBV11-3 and J usage is TRBJ1-1, with 10 bases that match TRBD1. After removal of 1 base from V and 4 bases from J, the junction contained 6 bases not matched to a gene. Germline CDR1 SGHNT, CDR2 YENEEA. CDR3 length equals 16 residues. DNA of the CDR3: TGTGCCAGCAGCTTAGGACAGGGGGCGCGGGCCACTGAAGCTTTCTTT. It codes for CASSLGQGARATEAFF.

Turning to this clone: Other DNA sequences in the sample encode the same CDR3. The V gene is TRBV3-1 (or the pseudogene TRBV3-2), the J gene TRBJ2-1; 8 bases fit TRBD2. The ends lost 4 bases at V and 1 base at J; junction bases unmatched: 3. Per the germline V gene, CDR1 is LGHDT and CDR2 is YNNKEL (reference sequence). CDR3 length: 15 amino acids. The CDR3: CASSRREGSYNEQFF. Here the CDR3 DNA reads TGTGCCAGCAGCCGCCGGGAGGGATCCTACAATGAGCAGTTCTTC.

This clone came up many times. The chain links TRBV10-1 to TRBJ1-1; possibly TRBD1 for D (6 bases). Looked up from germline, CDR1 is WNHNN and CDR2 is SYGVQD (reference sequence). The germline V and J ends were trimmed by 2 bases and 1 base, with 8 bases remaining between them. This CDR3 region has 14 residues. The CDR3 is CASSERTANTEAFF. Written as DNA, the CDR3 is TGCGCCAGCAGTGAGAGGACAGCGAACACTGAAGCTTTCTTT.

CDR3 sequence: CASSQGVTVNTEAFF. CDR3 DNA: TGCGCCAGCAGCCAAGGAGTGACAGTGAACACTGAAGCTTTCTTT. The rearrangement links TRBV4-3 to TRBJ1-1; D might be TRBD1 (5 bases). The length of the CDR3 is 15 residues. Trimming took off 1 base at V and 0 bases at J, with 9 bases between the two ends. CDR1 is LGHNA, CDR2 YSLEER, per germline.

This clone was detected once. The V gene is TRBV5-8, the J gene TRBJ2-3; no definite D call. Germline CDR1 and CDR2: SGHTS and YDEGEE. V was shortened by 0 bases and J by 1 base, with 6 bases between the two germline ends. The CDR3 covers 14 residues. The CDR3 loop is CASSLVPGTDTQYF. The CDR3 DNA follows: TGTGCCAGCAGCTTGGTCCCAGGCACAGATACGCAGTATTTT.

As for this clone: This CDR3 is missing its conserved last phenylalanine or tryptophan, likely due to a read error. It is unclear where the CDR3 begins or ends on the DNA, so no DNA is shown, and the CDR3 is as TCRdb lists it. The chain links TRBV4-1 to TRBJ2-7; TRBD2, the D gene given by the table, was not confirmed from the DNA. Germline V lookup: CDR1 MGHRA, CDR2 YSYEKL. 13 amino acids form the CDR3, both terminal residues included. CDR3 residues: CASSPSRPSGRAI.

The V call is TRBV20-1, the J call TRBJ1-2; no clear D gene. This CDR3 has 14 residues. CDR1 is DFQATT and CDR2 is SNEGSKA in the germline V gene (reference sequence). Deletions cut 3 bases from V and 7 bases from J, with 18 bases between. CDR3 coding DNA: TGCAGTGCTAGTGCCCAAACGAATACGCGTGGCTACACCTTC. This sequence encodes CSASAQTNTRGYTF.

The chain carries TRBV19 and TRBJ2-7; TRBD2 is a possible D gene (5 bases). Germline V lookup: CDR1 LNHDA, CDR2 SQIVND (reference sequence). V was trimmed by 8 bases and J by 2 bases, leaving 19 bases between them. There are 15 residues in the CDR3. In DNA, the CDR3 is TGTGCCAGTGCCCCCTTAAGCGGCGTGGCCTACGAGCAGTACTTC. It yields the protein CASAPLSGVAYEQYF. Combining the CDR3 with reference TRBV19 and TRBJ2-7 gives the whole variable domain DGGITQSPKYLFRKEGQNVTLSCEQNLNHDAMYWYRQDPGQGLRLIYYSQIVNDFQKGDIAEGYSVSREKKESFPLTVTSAQKNPTAFYLCASAPLSGVAYEQYFGPGTRLTVT.

This chain uses TRBV7-2 with TRBJ2-7, with a possible D match to TRBD2 (6 bases). The V end was cut by 5 bases, the J end by 5 bases, with 13 bases between. The CDR3 loop spans 13 amino acids. The germline gives CDR1 SGHTA, CDR2 FQGNSA. DNA for the CDR3: TGTGCCAGCAGCCTTCTCGGGGGACACGAGCAGTACTTC. Translation: CASSLLGGHEQYF.

The V call is TRBV11-3, the J call TRBJ1-1, with 7 bases lining up with TRBD1. V was clipped by 4 bases and J by 3 bases; unmatched bases: 11. CDR3 length: 16 residues. The germline CDR1 and CDR2 sequences are SGHNT and YENEEA. CDR3 DNA: TGTGCCAGCAGCTCCTATACAGGGGTAGGGGACACTGAAGCTTTCTTT. It codes for CASSSYTGVGDTEAFF.

V and J are TRBV7-3 and TRBJ2-1; no firm D call. The CDR3 has 15 residues. V was trimmed by 5 bases and J by 0 bases, leaving 11 bases between them. CDR1 SGHTA and CDR2 FQGTGA come from the germline V gene. The CDR3 DNA is TGTGCCAGCAGCCTTAGCCAGAGCTCCTACAATGAGCAGTTCTTC. This translates into CASSLSQSSYNEQFF.

The V and J genes are TRBV29-1 and TRBJ2-1, with D tentatively TRBD1 (5 bases). V lost 7 bases to trimming and J lost 7 bases, with 11 bases between them. Germline CDR1 SQVTM, CDR2 ANQGSEA. The CDR3 is made up of 11 amino acids. The CDR3: CSGQGSNEQFF. CDR3 in DNA: TGCAGCGGTCAGGGTTCGAATGAGCAGTTCTTC.

The sample holds a few counts of this clone. The gene calls are TRBV28 and TRBJ1-5; 9 nucleotides align to TRBD1. Germline loops: CDR1 MDHEN, CDR2 SYDVKM. The V gene end was trimmed by 6 bases and the J gene end by 4 bases; junction bases not matched to a gene: 7. The CDR3 sequence is 15 residues long. The CDR3 DNA follows: TGTGCCAGCAGGGGACAGGGCCCCCTTAATCAGCCCCAGCATTTT. This sequence encodes CASRGQGPLNQPQHF.

The chain combines TRBV7-8 with TRBJ1-3, with D possibly TRBD1 on 6 matching bases. The CDR3 has 13 residues. From germline, CDR1 is SGHVS and CDR2 FQNEAQ. V lost 3 bases, J lost 5 bases, and 8 bases lay in between. The CDR3 reads CASSFGQRNTIYF. The CDR3 coding sequence is TGTGCCAGCAGCTTCGGACAGAGAAACACCATATATTTT.

The V gene is TRBV1, the J gene TRBJ2-3; TRBD2, the table's D call, lacks a check against the DNA. TRBV1 is tagged as a pseudogene. This CDR3 spans 16 amino acids. DNA for the CDR3: TGCACCAGCAGCCCCGGACTAGCGGGAAGCACAGATACGCAGTATTTT. Its protein product is CTSSPGLAGSTDTQYF.

The J gene is TRBJ2-3, the V gene TRBV5-5; the D gene is possibly TRBD2 (6 bases). Germline values: CDR1 SGHKS, CDR2 YYEKEE (reference sequence). Trimming left V 6 bases short and J 4 bases short, with 15 bases between. This CDR3 comprises 14 residues. This CDR3 is CASKAGPAPDTQYF. DNA for the CDR3: TGTGCCAGCAAGGCGGGACCCGCCCCAGATACGCAGTATTTT. Combining the CDR3 with reference TRBV5-5 and TRBJ2-3 gives the whole variable domain DAGVTQSPTHLIKTRGQQVTLRCSPISGHKSVSWYQQVLGQGPQFIFQYYEKEERGRGNFPDRFSARQFPNYSSELNVNALLLGDSALYLCASKAGPAPDTQYFGPGTRLTVL.

The count of this clone is one. The chain carries TRBV19 and TRBJ2-3; D is possibly TRBD2 (5 bases). V was cut by 9 bases and J by 3 bases, with 19 bases left in between. CDR3 size: 15 residues. Germline V lookup: CDR1 LNHDA, CDR2 SQIVND (reference sequence). CDR3 protein: CASQFGVKGTDTQYF. CDR3 in DNA: TGTGCCAGCCAATTCGGGGTGAAGGGTACAGATACGCAGTATTTT. The full variable domain, completed using reference TRBV19 and TRBJ2-3, is DGGITQSPKYLFRKEGQNVTLSCEQNLNHDAMYWYRQDPGQGLRLIYYSQIVNDFQKGDIAEGYSVSREKKESFPLTVTSAQKNPTAFYLCASQFGVKGTDTQYFGPGTRLTVL.

This clone was counted a single time. The rearrangement joins TRBV29-1 to TRBJ1-2, with D perhaps TRBD1 (5 bases). Germline V gene sequence: CDR1 SQVTM, CDR2 ANQGSEA. The CDR3 has 13 amino acids. Trimming pared 7 bases from V and 0 bases from J, leaving 12 bases between. The DNA for the CDR3 is TGCAGCGGGTCGATGGGGCCTAACTATGGCTACACCTTC. The encoded protein is CSGSMGPNYGYTF.

The J gene is TRBJ2-5, the V gene TRBV27, with a tentative D call TRBD2 (7 bases). This CDR3 is 20 amino acids long. Per the germline V gene, CDR1 is MNHEY and CDR2 is SMNVEV (reference sequence). Trimming removed 2 bases at V and 4 bases at J, with 29 bases between. CDR3 amino acids: CASSLNPIPGGGARRETQYF. The CDR3 DNA sequence: TGTGCCAGCAGTTTAAACCCGATCCCAGGTGGGGGGGCGCGTCGAGAGACCCAGTACTTC.

In the case of this clone: An end of the junction differs from the germline gene, which may be a read error. The rearrangement uses TRBV9 and TRBJ2-1; 13 positions agree with TRBD2. This CDR3 is built from 20 residues. Germline V lookup: CDR1 SGDLS, CDR2 YYNGEE. This chain's CDR3 is CASSVAGLAGRLGSHNEQFF. CDR3 DNA sequence: TGTGCCAGCAGCGTAGCGGGACTAGCGGGGAGGCTAGGCTCCCACAATGAGCAGTTCTTC.

The J gene is TRBJ2-3, the V gene TRBV4-1; a weak D match, TRBD1 (5 bases). Germline lookup yields CDR1 MGHRA and CDR2 YSYEKL. CDR3 size: 16 residues. V lost 0 bases and J lost 2, with 12 bases in between. The CDR3 is CASSQEGYRYTDTQYF. In nucleotides, the CDR3 is TGCGCCAGCAGCCAAGAGGGATACAGGTACACAGATACGCAGTATTTT.

V is TRBV7-2 and J is TRBJ2-2, with a tentative D call TRBD1 (6 bases). Germline CDR1 reads SGHTA; CDR2 reads FQGNSA. The CDR3 has 13 amino acids. Trimming took off 4 bases at V and 7 bases at J, with 10 bases between the two ends. The CDR3 region has the DNA TGTGCCAGCAGCTCAACAGGGATCGGGGAGCTGTTTTTT. Translation: CASSSTGIGELFF.

This rearrangement joins TRBV5-5 to TRBJ2-2; 7 nucleotides align to TRBD2. The length of the CDR3 is 15 residues. After removal of 1 base from V and 4 bases from J, the junction contained 4 bases not matched to a gene. Per germline, CDR1 SGHKS and CDR2 YYEKEE (reference sequence). The CDR3 region has the DNA TGTGCCAGCAGCTTGCTTCCGGGAGGCACCGGGGAGCTGTTTTTT. Translation gives CASSLLPGGTGELFF.

This clone was seen just once. The CDR3 DNA is TGTGCCAGCAGCCCATTCGGACAGAAAGGAGAAAAACTGTTTTTT. Translated, it gives CASSPFGQKGEKLFF. The chain employs TRBV11-2 and TRBJ1-4; TRBD1 is a possible D gene (6 bases). The V end was cut by 5 bases, the J end by 8 bases, with 18 bases between. CDR1 is SGHAT, CDR2 FQNNGV, per germline. CDR3 size: 15 residues.

This rearrangement joins TRBV6-6 to TRBJ2-1; 14 positions agree with TRBD2. CDR1 and CDR2 (germline): MNHNY, SVGAGI (reference sequence). J was trimmed by 6 bases and V by 6 bases; bases with no gene match: 4. The CDR3 totals 15 residues. The CDR3 bases are TGTGCCAGCAGCTTGGGACTAGCGGGAGCCAATGAGCAGTTCTTC. This encodes CASSLGLAGANEQFF.

The chain recombines TRBV3-1 (or the pseudogene TRBV3-2) with TRBJ1-3, with D possibly TRBD1 on 6 matching bases. V was trimmed by 4 bases and J by 2 bases, leaving 9 bases between them. Germline CDR1 is LGHDT and CDR2 is YNNKEL (reference sequence). The CDR3 runs 14 residues. CDR3 nucleotides: TGTGCCAGCAGCCTCACAGGGACTGGAAACACCATATATTTT. This gives the protein CASSLTGTGNTIYF.

This chain connects TRBV10-3 to TRBJ2-7; 14 bases are a match to TRBD2. Germline loops: CDR1 ENHRY, CDR2 SYGVKD. With 4 bases clipped from V and 2 bases from J, the junction kept 4 bases outside the gene matches. The CDR3 spans 16 residues. The CDR3 here is CAISGGTSGGTYEQYF. DNA for the CDR3: TGTGCCATCAGTGGGGGGACTAGCGGGGGTACCTACGAGCAGTACTTC.

The rearrangement uses TRBV14 and TRBJ2-7; 7 bases match TRBD1. There are 16 residues in the CDR3. Per the germline V gene, CDR1 is SGHDN and CDR2 is FVKESK. With 4 bases clipped from V and 2 bases from J, the junction kept 11 bases outside the gene matches. The CDR3 reads CASSPIGQVRTYEQYF. The CDR3 coding sequence is TGTGCCAGCAGCCCTATAGGACAGGTTAGAACCTACGAGCAGTACTTC.